The present T cell receptor beta chain was sequenced within a study of T cell repertoires in cytomegalovirus infection. Study as a whole: Both CMV infection and a matching HLA type were indicated by public TCR beta signatures. Whole-study results and caveats: The ex vivo response was dominated by HLA-C-restricted CMV-specific TCR beta clonotypes. There were carriers of CMV plus the relevant HLA, and cumulative public TCR beta family frequency identified them.

TCRdb re-called the reads with MiXCR, one entry per CDR3 protein. The table lists about 680,000 distinct CDR3 sequences, 24% of them singletons. V trimming: 1 base; J trimming: 6 bases; junction bases outside the gene matches: 3. The CDR3 sequence is 14 residues long. CDR1 and CDR2 from the germline V gene are SEHNR and FQNEAQ (reference sequence). As for this clonotype: Antigen: not known.

This clonotype originated in a human donor in good health (CMV status not recorded). Some clones in this sample may be carry-over from other donors' samples. The sequenced material came from CD8+ T cells from PBMCs. The chain links TRBV7-9 to TRBJ2-5; 9 bases line up with TRBD1. CDR3 nucleotides: TGTGCCAGCAGCTTAGGCGGGACAGGGCAGACCCAGTACTTC. Translating it yields CASSLGGTGQTQYF.